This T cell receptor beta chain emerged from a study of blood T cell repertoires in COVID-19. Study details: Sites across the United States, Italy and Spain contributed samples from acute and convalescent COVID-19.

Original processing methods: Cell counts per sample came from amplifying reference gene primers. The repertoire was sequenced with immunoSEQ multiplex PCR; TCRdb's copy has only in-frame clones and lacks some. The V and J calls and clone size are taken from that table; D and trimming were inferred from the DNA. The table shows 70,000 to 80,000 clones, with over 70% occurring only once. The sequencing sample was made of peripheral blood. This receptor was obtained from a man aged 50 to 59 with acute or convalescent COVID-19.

CDR3 protein: CASSTTDRGGTDTQYF. Written as DNA, the CDR3 is TGTGCCAGCAGCACGACGGACAGGGGCGGCACAGATACGCAGTATTTT. This sequence joins TRBV7-9 and TRBJ2-3; TRBD1 agrees at 9 bases. V gave up 5 bases and J gave up 1 base; unmatched junction bases: 7. The germline V gene has CDR1 SEHNR and CDR2 FQNEAQ (reference sequence). The CDR3 extends over 16 amino acids.